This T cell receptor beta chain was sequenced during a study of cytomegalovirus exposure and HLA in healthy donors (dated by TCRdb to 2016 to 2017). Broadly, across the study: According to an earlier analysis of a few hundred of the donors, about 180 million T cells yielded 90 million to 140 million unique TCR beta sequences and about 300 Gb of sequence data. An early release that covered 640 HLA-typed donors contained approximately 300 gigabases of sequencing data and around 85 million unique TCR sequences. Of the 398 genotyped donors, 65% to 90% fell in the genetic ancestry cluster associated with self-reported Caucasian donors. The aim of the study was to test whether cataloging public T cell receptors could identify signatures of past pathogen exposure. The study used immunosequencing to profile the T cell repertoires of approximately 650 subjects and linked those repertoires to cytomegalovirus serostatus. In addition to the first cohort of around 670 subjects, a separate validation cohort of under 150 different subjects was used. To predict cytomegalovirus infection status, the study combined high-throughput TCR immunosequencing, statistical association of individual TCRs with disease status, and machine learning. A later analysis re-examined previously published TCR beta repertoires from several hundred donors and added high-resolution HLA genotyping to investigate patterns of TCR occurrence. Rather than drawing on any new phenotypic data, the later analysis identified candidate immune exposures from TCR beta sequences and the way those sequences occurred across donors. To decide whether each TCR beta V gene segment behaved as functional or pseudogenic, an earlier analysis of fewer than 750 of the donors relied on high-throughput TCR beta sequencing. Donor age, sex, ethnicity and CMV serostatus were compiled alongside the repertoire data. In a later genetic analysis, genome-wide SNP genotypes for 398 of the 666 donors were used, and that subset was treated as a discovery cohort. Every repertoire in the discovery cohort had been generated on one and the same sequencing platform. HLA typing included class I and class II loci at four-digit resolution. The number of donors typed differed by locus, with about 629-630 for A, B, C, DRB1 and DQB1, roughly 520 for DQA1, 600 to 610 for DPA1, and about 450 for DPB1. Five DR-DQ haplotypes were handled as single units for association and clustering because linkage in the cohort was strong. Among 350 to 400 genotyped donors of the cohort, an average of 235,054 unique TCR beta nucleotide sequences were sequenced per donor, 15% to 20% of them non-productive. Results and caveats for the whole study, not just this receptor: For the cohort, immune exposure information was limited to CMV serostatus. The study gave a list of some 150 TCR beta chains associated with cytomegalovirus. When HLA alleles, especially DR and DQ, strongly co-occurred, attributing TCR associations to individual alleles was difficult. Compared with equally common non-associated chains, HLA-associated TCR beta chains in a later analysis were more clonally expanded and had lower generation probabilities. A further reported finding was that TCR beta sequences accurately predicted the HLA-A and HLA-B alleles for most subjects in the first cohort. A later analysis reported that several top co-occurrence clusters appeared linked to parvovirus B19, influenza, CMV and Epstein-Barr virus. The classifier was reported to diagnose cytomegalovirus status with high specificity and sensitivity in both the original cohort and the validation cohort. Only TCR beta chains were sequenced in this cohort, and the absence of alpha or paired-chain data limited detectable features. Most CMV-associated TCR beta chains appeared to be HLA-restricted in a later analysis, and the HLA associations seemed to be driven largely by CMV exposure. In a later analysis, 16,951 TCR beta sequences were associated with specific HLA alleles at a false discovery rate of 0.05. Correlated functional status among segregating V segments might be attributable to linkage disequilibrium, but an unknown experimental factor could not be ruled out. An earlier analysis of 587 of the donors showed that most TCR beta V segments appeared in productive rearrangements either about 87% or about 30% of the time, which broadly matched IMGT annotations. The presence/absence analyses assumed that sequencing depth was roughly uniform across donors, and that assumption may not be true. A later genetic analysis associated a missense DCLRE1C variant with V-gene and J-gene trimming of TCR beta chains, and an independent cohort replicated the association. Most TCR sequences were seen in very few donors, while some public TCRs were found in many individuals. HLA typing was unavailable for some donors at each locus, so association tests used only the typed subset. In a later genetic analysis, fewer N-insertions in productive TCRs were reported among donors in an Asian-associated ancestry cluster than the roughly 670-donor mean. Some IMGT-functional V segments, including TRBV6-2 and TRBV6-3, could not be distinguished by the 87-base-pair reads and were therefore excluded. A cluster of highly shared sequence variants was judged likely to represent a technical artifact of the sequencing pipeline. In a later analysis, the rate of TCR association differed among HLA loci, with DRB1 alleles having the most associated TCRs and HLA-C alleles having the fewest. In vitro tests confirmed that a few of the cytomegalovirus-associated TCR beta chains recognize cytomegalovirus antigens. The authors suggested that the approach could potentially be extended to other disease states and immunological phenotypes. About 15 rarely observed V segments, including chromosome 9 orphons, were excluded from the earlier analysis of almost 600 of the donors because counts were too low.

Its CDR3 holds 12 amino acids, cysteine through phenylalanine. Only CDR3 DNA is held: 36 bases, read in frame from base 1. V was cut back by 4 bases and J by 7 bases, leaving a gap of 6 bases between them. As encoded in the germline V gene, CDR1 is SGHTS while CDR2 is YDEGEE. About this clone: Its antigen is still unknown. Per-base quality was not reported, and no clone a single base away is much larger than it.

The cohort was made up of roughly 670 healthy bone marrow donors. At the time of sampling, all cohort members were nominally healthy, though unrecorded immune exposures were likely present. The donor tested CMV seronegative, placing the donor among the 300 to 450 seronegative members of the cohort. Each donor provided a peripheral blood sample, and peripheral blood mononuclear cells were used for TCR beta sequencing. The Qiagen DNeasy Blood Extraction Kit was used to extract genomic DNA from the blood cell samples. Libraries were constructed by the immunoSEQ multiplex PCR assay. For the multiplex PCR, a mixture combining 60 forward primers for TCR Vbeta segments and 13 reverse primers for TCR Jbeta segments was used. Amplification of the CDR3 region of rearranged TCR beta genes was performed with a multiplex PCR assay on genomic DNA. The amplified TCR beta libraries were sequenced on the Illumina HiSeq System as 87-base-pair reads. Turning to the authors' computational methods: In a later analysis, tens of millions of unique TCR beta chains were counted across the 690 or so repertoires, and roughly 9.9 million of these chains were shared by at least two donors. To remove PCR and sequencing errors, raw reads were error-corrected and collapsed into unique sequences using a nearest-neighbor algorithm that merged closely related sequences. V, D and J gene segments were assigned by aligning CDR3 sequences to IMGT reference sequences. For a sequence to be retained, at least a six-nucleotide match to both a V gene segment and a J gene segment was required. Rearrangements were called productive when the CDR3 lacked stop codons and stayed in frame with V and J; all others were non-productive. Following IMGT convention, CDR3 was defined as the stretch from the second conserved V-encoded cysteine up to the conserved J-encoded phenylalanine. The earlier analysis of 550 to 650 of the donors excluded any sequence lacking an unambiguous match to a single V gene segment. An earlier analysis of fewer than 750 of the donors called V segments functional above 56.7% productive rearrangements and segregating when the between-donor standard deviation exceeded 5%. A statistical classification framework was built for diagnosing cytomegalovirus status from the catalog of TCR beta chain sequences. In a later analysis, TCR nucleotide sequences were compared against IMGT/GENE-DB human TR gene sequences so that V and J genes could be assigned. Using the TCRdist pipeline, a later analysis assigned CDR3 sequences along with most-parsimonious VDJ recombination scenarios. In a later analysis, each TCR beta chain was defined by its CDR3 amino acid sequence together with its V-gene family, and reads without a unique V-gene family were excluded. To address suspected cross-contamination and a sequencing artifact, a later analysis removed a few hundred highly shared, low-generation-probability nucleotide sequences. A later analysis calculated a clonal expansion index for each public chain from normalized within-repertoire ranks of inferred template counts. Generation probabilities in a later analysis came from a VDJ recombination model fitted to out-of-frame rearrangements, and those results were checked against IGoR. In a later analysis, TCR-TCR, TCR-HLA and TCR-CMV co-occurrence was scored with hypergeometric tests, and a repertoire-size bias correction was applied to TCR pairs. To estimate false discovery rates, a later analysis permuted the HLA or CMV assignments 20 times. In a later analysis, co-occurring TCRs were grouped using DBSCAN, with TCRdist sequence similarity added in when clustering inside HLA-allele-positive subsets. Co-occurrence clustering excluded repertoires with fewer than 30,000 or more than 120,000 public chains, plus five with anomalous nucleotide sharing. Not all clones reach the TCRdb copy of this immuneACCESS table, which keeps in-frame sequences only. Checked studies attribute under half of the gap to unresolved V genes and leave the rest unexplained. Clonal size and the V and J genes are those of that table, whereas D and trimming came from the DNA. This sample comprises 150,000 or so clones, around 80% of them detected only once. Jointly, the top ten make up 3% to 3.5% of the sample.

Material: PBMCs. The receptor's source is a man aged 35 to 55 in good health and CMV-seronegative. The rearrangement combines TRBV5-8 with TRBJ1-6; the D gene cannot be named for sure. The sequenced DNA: TGTGCCAGCAGCCCAATCAATTCACCCCTCCACTTT. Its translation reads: CASSPINSPLHF.